This T cell receptor beta chain was obtained from a study of shared clonotypes between healthy human individuals. Points from the study as a whole: Clonotypes which were not shared had lower generation probabilities than clonotypes that all four donors shared.

Trimming shortened V by 3 bases and J by 0 bases, and 10 bases separated the two germline ends. Germline CDR1 is MNHNY and CDR2 is SVGAGI (reference sequence). CDR3 length: 15 amino acids. As for this clone: Its specificity is unknown.

Samples underwent the assay at deep level. TCRdb keeps only in-frame clones here, not all; method: immunoSEQ multiplex PCR. Among over a million clones listed, 95% to 99% were seen once. Material: naive CD4+ T cells sorted from blood. Documented subset: CD45RA+ positively selected. This chain connects TRBV6-6 to TRBJ2-3, with D hard to call. The sequence was collected from a man younger than 40 in good health. CDR3 sequence (DNA): TGTGCCAGCAGTTATGAAAGCCATAGCACAGATACGCAGTATTTT. Protein sequence: CASSYESHSTDTQYF.